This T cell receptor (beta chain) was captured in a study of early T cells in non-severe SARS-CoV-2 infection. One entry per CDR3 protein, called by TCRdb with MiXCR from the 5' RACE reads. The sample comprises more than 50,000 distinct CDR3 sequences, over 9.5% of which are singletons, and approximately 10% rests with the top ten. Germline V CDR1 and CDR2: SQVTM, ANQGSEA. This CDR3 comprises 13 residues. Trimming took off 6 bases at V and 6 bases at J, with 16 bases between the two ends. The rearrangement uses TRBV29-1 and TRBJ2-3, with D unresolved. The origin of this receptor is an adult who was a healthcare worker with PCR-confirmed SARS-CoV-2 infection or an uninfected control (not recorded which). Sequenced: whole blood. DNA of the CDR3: TGCAGCGTCACCGACTCGCCCACTGATACGCAGTATTTT. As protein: CSVTDSPTDTQYF.